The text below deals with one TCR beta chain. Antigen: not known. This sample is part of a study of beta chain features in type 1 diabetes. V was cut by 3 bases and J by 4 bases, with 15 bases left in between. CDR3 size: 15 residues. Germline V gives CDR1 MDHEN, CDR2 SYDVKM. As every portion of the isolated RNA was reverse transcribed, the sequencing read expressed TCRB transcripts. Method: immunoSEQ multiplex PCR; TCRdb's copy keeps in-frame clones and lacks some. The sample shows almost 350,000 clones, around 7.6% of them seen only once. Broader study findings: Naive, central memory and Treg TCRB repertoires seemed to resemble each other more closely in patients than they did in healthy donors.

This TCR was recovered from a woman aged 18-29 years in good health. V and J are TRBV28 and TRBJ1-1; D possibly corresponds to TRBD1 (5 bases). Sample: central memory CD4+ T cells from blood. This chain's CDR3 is CASSFRGWEGTEAFF. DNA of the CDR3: TGTGCCAGCAGTTTTCGGGGGTGGGAAGGCACTGAAGCTTTCTTT.